These 13 T cell receptor beta chains were all obtained from the same sample, sequenced in a study of Tregs in tolerant kidney transplant recipients. TCRdb keeps only in-frame clones here, not all; method: immunoSEQ multiplex PCR. The sample gives some 68,000 clones, less than 90% of which show up once; about 4.7% is in the top ten. The sample consisted of CD4+ T cells from blood. Every receptor here comes from a human donor in good health.

The sample holds a few counts of this clone. The rearrangement joins TRBV2 to TRBJ2-3; possibly TRBD1 for D (6 bases). V dropped 5 bases and J dropped 4 bases, with 10 bases sitting between them. The germline CDR1 and CDR2 sequences are SNHLY and FYNNEI. This CDR3 is 13 amino acids long. CDR3 in DNA: TGTGCCAGCAGTTTCGAGGGGGCAGATACGCAGTATTTT. The encoded protein is CASSFEGADTQYF.

The CDR3 protein is CASSPTANYGYTF. The CDR3 nucleotides read TGTGCCAGCAGTCCGACGGCGAACTATGGCTACACCTTC. V is TRBV6-1 and J is TRBJ1-2, with D unresolved. The CDR3 has 13 residues. The V and J ends lost 5 bases and 2 bases respectively, with 9 bases between them. Germline CDR1 and CDR2: MNHNS and SASEGT.

The chain uses TRBV25-1 and TRBJ2-7; 9 bases match TRBD1. Trimming at V came to 3 bases and at J to 2 bases, leaving 11 bases not matched to a gene. The CDR3 spans 17 residues. Per the germline V gene, CDR1 is MGHDK and CDR2 is SYGVNS. The CDR3 loop reads CASSDSLGQGNPYEQYF. The CDR3, as DNA: TGTGCCAGCAGTGATTCCCTCGGACAGGGGAATCCCTACGAGCAGTACTTC.

The rearrangement joins TRBV9 to TRBJ2-3, with TRBD1 as a possible D gene (6 bases). V was trimmed by 6 bases and J by 1 base, leaving 9 bases between them. The CDR3 has 13 amino acids. CDR1 is SGDLS and CDR2 is YYNGEE in the germline V gene. Here the CDR3 reads CASKPGGTDTQYF. CDR3 bases: TGTGCCAGCAAACCAGGGGGCACAGATACGCAGTATTTT.

The genes are TRBV5-1 and TRBJ2-5; 10 nucleotides line up with TRBD2. The CDR3 length is 16 residues. Germline trimming cut 1 base from V and 4 bases from J; bases unmatched to any gene: 7. Germline V lookup: CDR1 SGHRS, CDR2 YFSETQ. CDR3 coding DNA: TGCGCCAGCAGCTTGAGGAGCGGGGGGGCCAGAGAGACCCAGTACTTC. It yields the protein CASSLRSGGARETQYF.

V usage is TRBV9 and J usage is TRBJ2-5; TRBD2 matches 8 bases. CDR1 is SGDLS and CDR2 is YYNGEE in the germline V gene. The CDR3 covers 15 residues. J was trimmed by 3 bases and V by 4 bases; bases with no gene match: 8. The CDR3 nucleotides are TGTGCCAGCAGCCCCCATCTGGGACTAGAAGAGACCCAGTACTTC. It codes for CASSPHLGLEETQYF.

V usage is TRBV5-4 and J usage is TRBJ2-3; D perhaps matches TRBD1 (5 bases). Germline V CDR1 and CDR2: SGHNT, YYREEE (reference sequence). V lost 5 bases and J 6 bases, leaving 10 bases between the germline ends. The CDR3 runs 12 residues. The CDR3 DNA reads as TGTGCCAGCAGGGTACAGGTGGATACGCAGTATTTT. It codes for CASRVQVDTQYF.

The V call is TRBV2, the J call TRBJ2-5; no clear D gene. V was trimmed by 1 base and J by 5 bases, leaving 2 bases between them. Germline loops: CDR1 SNHLY, CDR2 FYNNEI. The CDR3 runs to 11 residues. Here the CDR3 reads CASSEVETQYF. The CDR3 DNA sequence: TGTGCCAGCAGTGAAGTGGAGACCCAGTACTTC.

This clone showed up many times. The sample holds other DNA sequences that translate to the same CDR3. The chain links TRBV4-3 to TRBJ1-5, with D unclear. V was cut by 0 bases and J by 4 bases, with 10 bases left in between. Germline loops: CDR1 LGHNA, CDR2 YSLEER. The CDR3 is made up of 15 amino acids. In DNA form, the CDR3 reads TGCGCCAGCAGCCAAGATCTGCAGATTAATCAGCCCCAGCATTTT. Its protein is CASSQDLQINQPQHF.

The rearrangement uses TRBV18 and TRBJ2-7, with 11 bases that match TRBD1. The CDR3 spans 14 residues. The V segment lost 6 bases and the J segment 4 bases; nucleotides outside the gene matches: 5. CDR1 is KGHSH, CDR2 LQKENI, per germline. In DNA form, the CDR3 reads TGTGCCAGCTCGCGCCGGGACAGGGGGTACGAGCAGTACTTC. This encodes CASSRRDRGYEQYF.

This chain connects TRBV5-6 to TRBJ1-1; no definite D call. The CDR3 totals 16 residues. Germline V gives CDR1 SGHDT, CDR2 YYEEEE. V was pared by 4 bases and J by 0 bases, with 16 bases between. CDR3 bases: TGTGCCAGCAGCCCCCGGTGGTCCGTGGTGAACACTGAAGCTTTCTTT. Its translation is CASSPRWSVVNTEAFF.

The rearrangement links TRBV6-1 to TRBJ1-2; D may be TRBD1 (5 bases). CDR3 length: 15 residues. The V end lost 1 base, the J end lost 8 bases, and 17 bases lay between the germline ends. Germline CDR1 and CDR2: MNHNS and SASEGT. Written as DNA, the CDR3 is TGTGCCAGCAGTGAAGTGAAGGGGCGGTTTGGCGGCTACACCTTC. Translated: CASSEVKGRFGGYTF.

The chain joins TRBV10-3 to TRBJ1-6; 7 bases align to TRBD1. Unmatched junction bases numbered 2, after V lost 4 bases and J lost 5 bases. The CDR3 totals 14 residues. The germline gives CDR1 ENHRY, CDR2 SYGVKD. This chain's CDR3 is CAISGGTDNSPLHF. As DNA, the CDR3 is TGTGCCATCAGTGGGGGGACAGATAATTCACCCCTCCACTTT.